This T cell receptor beta chain was obtained from a study of control samples from healthy donors and cancer patients. TCRdb's copy holds only in-frame clones and misses some; the assay was immunoSEQ multiplex PCR. The data contain fewer than 90,000 clones, approximately 87% of them seen just once; the ten biggest clones take up around 20%. Trimming removed 0 bases from V and 4 bases from J, with 10 bases in between. Germline V gene sequence: CDR1 KGHSH, CDR2 LQKENI. The CDR3 loop spans 15 amino acids. The chain joins TRBV18 to TRBJ1-3; D uncertain. Sequences were obtained from blood. This TCR came from a man between 50 and 59 years old in good health. The CDR3 nucleotides read TGTGCCAGCTCACCACCAGGAGGGTACGGAAACACCATATATTTT. Residues: CASSPPGGYGNTIYF.